This TCR beta chain comes out of a study of T cell responses to AZD1222 COVID-19 vaccine. Study-wide results and caveats: Reportedly, close to half of spike-specific TCRs are directed against unmutated variant regions.

The table lists this clone with a count of one. The target antigen is unknown. The CDR3 is 16 amino acids. Per germline, CDR1 MNHEY and CDR2 SVGAGI. Unmatched junction bases numbered 10, after V lost 4 bases and J lost 4 bases. TCRdb's table, derived via immunoSEQ multiplex PCR, lists solely in-frame clones and lacks some. The repertoire consists of roughly 140,000 clones, with roughly 91% occurring once and the leading ten covering under 2%. The origin of this receptor is an adult in good health. This chain uses TRBV6-5 with TRBJ2-5; 9 nucleotides match TRBD2. This specimen was peripheral blood, taken on day 0 of AZD1222 vaccination. The CDR3 DNA reads as TGTGCCAGCAGTTTGAGGGCTAGCGGGGTTTTAGAGACCCAGTACTTC. Residues: CASSLRASGVLETQYF.